The sequence of this T cell receptor (beta chain) was determined in a study of cytomegalovirus exposure and HLA in healthy donors. Study findings and constraints: Clusters of TCRs from the first cohort tended to co-occur in the 120 or so validation repertoires (as a later analysis found).

Some clones are missing from TCRdb's copy, which holds only in-frame ones; the method was immunoSEQ multiplex PCR. This sample has some 50,000 clones; 85% to 95% occur once, and the top ten carry roughly 7.1%. In the case of this clone: The antigen is undetermined.

V gave up 5 bases and J gave up 0 bases; unmatched junction bases: 12. Germline V gives CDR1 LNHNV, CDR2 YYDKDF (reference sequence). The CDR3 loop spans 18 amino acids. Source material: PBMCs. The TCR originated in a woman younger than 30 in good health and CMV-seropositive. This chain joins TRBV15 and TRBJ2-1, with TRBD1 matching over 8 bases. In nucleotides, the CDR3 is TGTGCCACCAGCCGGGACAGGACAACCCAGATCTCCTACAATGAGCAGTTCTTC. Translating gives CATSRDRTTQISYNEQFF.